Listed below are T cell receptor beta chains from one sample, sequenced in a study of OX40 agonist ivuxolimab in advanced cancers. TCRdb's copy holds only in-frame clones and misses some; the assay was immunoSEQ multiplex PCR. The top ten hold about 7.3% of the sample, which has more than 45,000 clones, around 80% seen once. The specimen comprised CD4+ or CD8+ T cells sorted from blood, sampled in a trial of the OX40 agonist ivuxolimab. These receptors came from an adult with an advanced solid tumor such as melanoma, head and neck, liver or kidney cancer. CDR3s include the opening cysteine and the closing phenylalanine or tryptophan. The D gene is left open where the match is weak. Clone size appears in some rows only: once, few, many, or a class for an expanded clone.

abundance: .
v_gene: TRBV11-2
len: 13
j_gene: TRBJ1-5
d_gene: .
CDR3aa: CASSPYSNQPQHF
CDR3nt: TGTGCCAGCAGCCCATATAGCAATCAGCCCCAGCATTTT

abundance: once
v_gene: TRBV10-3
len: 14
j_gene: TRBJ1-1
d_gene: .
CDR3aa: CAINPGRANTEAFF
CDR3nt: TGTGCCATCAACCCCGGCAGGGCGAACACTGAAGCTTTCTTT

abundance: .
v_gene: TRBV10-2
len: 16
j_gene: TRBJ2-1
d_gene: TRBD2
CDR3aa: CASSEGLGGRYNEQFF
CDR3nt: TGCGCCAGCAGTGAGGGATTGGGGGGGAGATACAATGAGCAGTTCTTC

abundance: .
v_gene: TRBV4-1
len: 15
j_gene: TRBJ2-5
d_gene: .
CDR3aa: CASSQRDSAGETQYF
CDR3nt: TGCGCCAGCAGCCAAAGGGACAGCGCGGGGGAGACCCAGTACTTC

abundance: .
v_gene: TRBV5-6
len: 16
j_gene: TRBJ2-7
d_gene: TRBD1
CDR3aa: CASSPRGDRGSYEQYF
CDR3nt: TGTGCCAGCAGCCCCCGGGGGGACAGGGGGTCCTACGAGCAGTACTTC

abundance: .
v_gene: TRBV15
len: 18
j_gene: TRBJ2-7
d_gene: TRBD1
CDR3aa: CATSRDRVGRGYSYEQYF
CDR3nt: TGTGCCACCAGCAGAGATCGGGTCGGCAGGGGGTACTCCTACGAGCAGTACTTC

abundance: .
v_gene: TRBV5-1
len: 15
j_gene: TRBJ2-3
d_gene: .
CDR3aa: CASSSIGSRTDTQYF
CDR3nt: TGCGCCAGCAGCTCAATAGGCAGCCGCACAGATACGCAGTATTTT

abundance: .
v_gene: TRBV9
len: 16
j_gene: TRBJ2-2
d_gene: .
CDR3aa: CASSVRGCDSGGELFF
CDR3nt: TGTGCCAGCAGCGTACGGGGGTGCGATAGTGGCGGGGAGCTGTTTTTT

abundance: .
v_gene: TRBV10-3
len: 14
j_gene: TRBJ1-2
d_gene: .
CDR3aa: CAISEGRVLYGYTF
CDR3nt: TGTGCCATCAGTGAGGGCAGGGTGTTGTATGGCTACACCTTC

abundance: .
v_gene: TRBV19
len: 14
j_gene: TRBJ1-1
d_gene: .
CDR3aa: CASSIRTMNTEAFF
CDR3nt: TGTGCCAGTAGTATCAGGACCATGAACACTGAAGCTTTCTTT

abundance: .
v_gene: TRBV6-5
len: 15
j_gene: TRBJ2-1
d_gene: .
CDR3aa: CASSYSGGSYNEQFF
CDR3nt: TGTGCCAGCAGTTATTCCGGTGGCAGCTACAATGAGCAGTTCTTC

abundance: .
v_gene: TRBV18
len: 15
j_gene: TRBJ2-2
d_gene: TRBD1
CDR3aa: CASSPWTGNTGELFF
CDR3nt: TGTGCCAGCTCACCTTGGACAGGGAACACCGGGGAGCTGTTTTTT

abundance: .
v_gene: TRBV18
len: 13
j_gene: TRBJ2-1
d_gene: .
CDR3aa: CASSPTTDNEQFF
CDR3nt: TGTGCCAGCTCACCAACGACAGACAATGAGCAGTTCTTC

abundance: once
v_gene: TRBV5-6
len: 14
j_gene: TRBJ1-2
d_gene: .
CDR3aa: CASSPGRRDYGYTF
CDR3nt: TGTGCCAGCAGTCCGGGCCGTAGGGACTATGGCTACACCTTC

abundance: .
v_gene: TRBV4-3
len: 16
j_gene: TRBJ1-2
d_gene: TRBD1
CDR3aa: CASSQGRGTGNYGYTF
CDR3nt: TGCGCCAGCAGCCAAGGCCGCGGGACAGGCAACTATGGCTACACCTTC

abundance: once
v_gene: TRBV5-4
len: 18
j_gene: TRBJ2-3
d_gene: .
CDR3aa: CASTPSPTQPGNTDTQYF
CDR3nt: TGTGCCAGCACGCCTTCCCCCACGCAACCCGGTAACACAGATACGCAGTATTTT

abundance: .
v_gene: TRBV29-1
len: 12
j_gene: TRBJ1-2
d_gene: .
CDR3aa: CSVRTGSYGYTF
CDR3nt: TGCAGCGTGAGAACAGGGAGCTATGGCTACACCTTC

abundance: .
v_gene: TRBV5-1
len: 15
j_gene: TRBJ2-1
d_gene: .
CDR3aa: CASSPVGGAYNEQFF
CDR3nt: TGCGCCAGCAGCCCTGTGGGGGGAGCCTACAATGAGCAGTTCTTC

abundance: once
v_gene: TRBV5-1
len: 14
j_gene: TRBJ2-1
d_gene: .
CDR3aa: CASSKEDSYNEQFF
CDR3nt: TGCGCCAGCAGCAAAGAGGACTCTTACAATGAGCAGTTCTTC

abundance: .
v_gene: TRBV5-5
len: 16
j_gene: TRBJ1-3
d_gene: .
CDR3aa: CASSLVQTISGNTIYF
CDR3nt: TGTGCCAGCAGCTTGGTACAAACGATCTCTGGAAACACCATATATTTT

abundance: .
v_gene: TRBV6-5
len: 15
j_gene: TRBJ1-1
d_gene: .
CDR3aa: CATRRGGHLWTEAFF
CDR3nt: TGTGCCACCAGAAGGGGGGGTCATTTGTGGACTGAAGCTTTCTTT

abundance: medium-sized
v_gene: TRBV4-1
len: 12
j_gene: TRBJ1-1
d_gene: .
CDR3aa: CASSRPGTEAFF
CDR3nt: TGCGCCAGCAGCCGACCGGGCACTGAAGCTTTCTTT

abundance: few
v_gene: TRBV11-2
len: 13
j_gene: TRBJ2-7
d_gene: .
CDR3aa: CASSPPGLGEFYF
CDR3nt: TGTGCCAGCAGCCCCCCCGGACTGGGAGAATTTTACTTC

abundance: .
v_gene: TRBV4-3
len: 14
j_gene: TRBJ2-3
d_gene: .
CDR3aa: CASSQGGSTDTQYF
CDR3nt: TGCGCCAGCAGCCAGGGGGGTAGCACAGATACGCAGTATTTT

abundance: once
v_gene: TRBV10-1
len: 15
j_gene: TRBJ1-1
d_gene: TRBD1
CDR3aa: CASSESTGANTEAFF
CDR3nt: TGCGCCAGCAGTGAGTCGACAGGGGCCAACACTGAAGCTTTCTTT

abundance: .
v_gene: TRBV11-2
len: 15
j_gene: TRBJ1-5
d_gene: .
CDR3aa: CASSLVMGGNQPQHF
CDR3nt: TGTGCCAGCAGCTTAGTAATGGGTGGCAATCAGCCCCAGCATTTT

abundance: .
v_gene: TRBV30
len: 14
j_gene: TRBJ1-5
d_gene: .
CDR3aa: CAWSVGAVDQPQHF
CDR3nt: TGTGCCTGGAGTGTAGGTGCCGTTGACCAGCCCCAGCATTTT

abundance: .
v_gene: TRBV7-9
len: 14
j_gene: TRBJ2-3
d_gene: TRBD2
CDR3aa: CASSPGLASDTQYF
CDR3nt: TGTGCCAGCAGCCCGGGACTAGCGAGCGATACGCAGTATTTT

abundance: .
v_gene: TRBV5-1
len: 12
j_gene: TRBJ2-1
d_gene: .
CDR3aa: CASSLNYNEQFF
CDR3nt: TGCGCCTCCTCGCTTAATTACAATGAGCAGTTCTTC

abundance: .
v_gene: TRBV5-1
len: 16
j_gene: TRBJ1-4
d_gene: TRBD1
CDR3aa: CASSSRDRGTNEKLFF
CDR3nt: TGCGCCAGCAGCTCCCGGGACAGAGGAACTAATGAAAAACTGTTTTTT

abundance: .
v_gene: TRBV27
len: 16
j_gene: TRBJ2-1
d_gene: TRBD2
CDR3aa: CASSGLAGQLYNEQFF
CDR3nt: TGTGCCAGCAGTGGGCTAGCGGGTCAGCTTTACAATGAGCAGTTCTTC

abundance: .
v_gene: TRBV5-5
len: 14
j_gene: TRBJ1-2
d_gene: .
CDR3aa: CASSQATGMFGYTF
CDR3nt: TGTGCCAGCAGCCAGGCGACGGGGATGTTTGGCTACACCTTC

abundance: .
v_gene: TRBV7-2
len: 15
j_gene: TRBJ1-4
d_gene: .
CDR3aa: CASSLDRAPGRKLFF
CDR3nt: TGTGCCAGCAGCTTAGACAGGGCGCCGGGGAGAAAACTGTTTTTT

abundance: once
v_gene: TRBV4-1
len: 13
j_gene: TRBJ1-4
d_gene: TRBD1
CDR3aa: CASSHRDSPNICF
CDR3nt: TGCGCCAGCAGCCACCGGGACAGTCCCAATATTTGTTTT

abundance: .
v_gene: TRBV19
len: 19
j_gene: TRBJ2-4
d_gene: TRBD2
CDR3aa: CASSIVTSGRVGAKNIQYF
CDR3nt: TGTGCCAGTAGTATAGTCACTAGCGGGAGGGTTGGGGCTAAAAACATTCAGTACTTC

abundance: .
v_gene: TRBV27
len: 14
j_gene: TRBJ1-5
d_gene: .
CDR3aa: CASSLGGSNQPQHF
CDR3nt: TGTGCCAGCAGTTTAGGGGGGAGCAATCAGCCCCAGCATTTT

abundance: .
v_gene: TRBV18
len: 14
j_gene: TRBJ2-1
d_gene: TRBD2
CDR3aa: CASSPPSGDNEQFF
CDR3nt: TGTGCCAGCTCACCACCAAGCGGGGACAATGAGCAGTTCTTC

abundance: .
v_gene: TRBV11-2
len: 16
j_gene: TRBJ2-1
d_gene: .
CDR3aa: CASSLEAGRSYNEQFF
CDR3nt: TGTGCCAGCAGCTTAGAAGCGGGCCGTTCCTACAATGAGCAGTTCTTC

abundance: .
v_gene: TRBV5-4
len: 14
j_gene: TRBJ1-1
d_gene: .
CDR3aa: CASSLDWGPTEAFF
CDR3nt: TGTGCCAGCAGCTTGGATTGGGGGCCCACTGAAGCTTTCTTT

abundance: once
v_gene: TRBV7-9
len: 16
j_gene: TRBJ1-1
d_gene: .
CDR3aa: CASSSTRGRPVTEAFF
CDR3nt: TGTGCCAGCAGCTCCACCCGCGGAAGACCGGTCACTGAAGCTTTCTTT

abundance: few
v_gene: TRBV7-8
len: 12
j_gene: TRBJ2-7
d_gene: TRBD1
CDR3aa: CASSLEAGQGSF
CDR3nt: TGTGCCAGCAGCTTAGAAGCCGGACAGGGATCCTTC

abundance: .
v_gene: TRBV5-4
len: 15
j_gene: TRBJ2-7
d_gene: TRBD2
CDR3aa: CASSGSLAGAGEQYF
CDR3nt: TGTGCCAGCAGCGGCTCGCTAGCGGGAGCCGGCGAGCAGTACTTC

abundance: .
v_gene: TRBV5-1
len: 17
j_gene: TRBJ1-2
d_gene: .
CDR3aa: CASSLEPGRGINYGYTF
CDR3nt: TGCGCCAGCAGCTTGGAACCAGGGAGGGGAATTAACTATGGCTACACCTTC

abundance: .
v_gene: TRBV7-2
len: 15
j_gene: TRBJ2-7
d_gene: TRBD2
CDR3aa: CASSLWLAGGGEQYF
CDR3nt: TGTGCCAGCAGCTTATGGCTAGCGGGAGGGGGCGAGCAGTACTTC

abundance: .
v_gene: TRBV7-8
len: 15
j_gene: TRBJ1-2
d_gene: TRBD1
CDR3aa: CASSRTGVKGYGYTF
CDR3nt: TGTGCCAGCAGTCGGACAGGGGTAAAGGGCTATGGCTACACCTTC

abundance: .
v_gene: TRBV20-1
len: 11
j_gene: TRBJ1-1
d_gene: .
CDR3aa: CSASTDTEAFF
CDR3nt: TGCAGTGCTAGTACCGACACTGAAGCTTTCTTT

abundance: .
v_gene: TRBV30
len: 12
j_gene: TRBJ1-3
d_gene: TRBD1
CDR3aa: CARDSPGNTIYF
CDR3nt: TGTGCCCGGGACAGCCCTGGAAACACCATATATTTT

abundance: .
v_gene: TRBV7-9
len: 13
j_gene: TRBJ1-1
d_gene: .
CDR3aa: CASSLAPGAEAFF
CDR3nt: TGTGCCAGCAGCTTAGCGCCGGGCGCTGAAGCTTTCTTT

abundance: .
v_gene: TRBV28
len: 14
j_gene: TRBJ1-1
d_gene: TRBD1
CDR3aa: CASRSGTGATEAFF
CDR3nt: TGTGCCAGCAGATCCGGGACAGGGGCCACTGAAGCTTTCTTT

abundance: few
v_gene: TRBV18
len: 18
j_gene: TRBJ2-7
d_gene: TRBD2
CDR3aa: CASSPPLVGLAADYEQYF
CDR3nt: TGTGCCAGCTCACCACCCCTAGTTGGGCTAGCGGCCGACTACGAGCAGTACTTC

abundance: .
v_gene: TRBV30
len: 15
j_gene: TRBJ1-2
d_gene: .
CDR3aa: CAWNFDTGHSDGYTF
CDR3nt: TGTGCCTGGAACTTTGACACGGGACACAGCGATGGCTACACCTTC

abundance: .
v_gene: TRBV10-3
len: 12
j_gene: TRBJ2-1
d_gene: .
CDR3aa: CAISESRNEQFF
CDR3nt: TGTGCCATCAGTGAGTCGAGGAATGAGCAGTTCTTC

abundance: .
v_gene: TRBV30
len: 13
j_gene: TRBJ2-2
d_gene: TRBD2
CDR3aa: CASAGMNTGELFF
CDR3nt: TGTGCCTCAGCGGGGATGAACACCGGGGAGCTGTTTTTT

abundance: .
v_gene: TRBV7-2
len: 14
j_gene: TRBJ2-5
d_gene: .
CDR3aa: CASSLEGRLETQYF
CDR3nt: TGTGCCAGCAGCTTAGAGGGGAGGTTAGAGACCCAGTACTTC

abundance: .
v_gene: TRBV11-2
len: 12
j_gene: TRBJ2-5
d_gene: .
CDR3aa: CAGGGRGETQYF
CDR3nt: TGTGCCGGTGGAGGGAGGGGGGAGACCCAGTACTTC

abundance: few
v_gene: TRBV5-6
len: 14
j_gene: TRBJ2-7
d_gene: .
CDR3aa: CASSRITGVYEQYF
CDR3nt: TGTGCCAGCAGCCGTATAACGGGAGTCTACGAGCAGTACTTC

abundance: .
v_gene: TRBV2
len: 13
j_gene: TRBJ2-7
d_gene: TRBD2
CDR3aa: CASSGRGVYEQYF
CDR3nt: TGTGCCAGCAGTGGGCGGGGGGTGTACGAGCAGTACTTC